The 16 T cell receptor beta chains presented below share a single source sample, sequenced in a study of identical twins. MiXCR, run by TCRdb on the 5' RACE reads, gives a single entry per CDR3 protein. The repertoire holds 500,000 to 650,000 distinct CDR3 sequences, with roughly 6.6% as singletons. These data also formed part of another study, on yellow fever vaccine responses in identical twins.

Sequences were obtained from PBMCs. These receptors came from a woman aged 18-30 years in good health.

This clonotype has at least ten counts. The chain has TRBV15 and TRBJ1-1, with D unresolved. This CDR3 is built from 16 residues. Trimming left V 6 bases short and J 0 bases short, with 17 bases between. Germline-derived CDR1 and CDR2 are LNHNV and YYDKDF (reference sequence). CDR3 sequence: CATSYRGKKMNTEAFF. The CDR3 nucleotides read TGTGCCACCAGTTACCGTGGGAAGAAAATGAACACTGAAGCTTTCTTT.

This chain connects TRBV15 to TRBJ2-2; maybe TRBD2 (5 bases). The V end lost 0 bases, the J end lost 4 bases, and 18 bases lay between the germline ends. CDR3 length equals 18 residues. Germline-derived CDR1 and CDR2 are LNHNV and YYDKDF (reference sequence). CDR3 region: CATSRDKSPLGSTGELFF. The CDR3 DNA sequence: TGTGCCACCAGCAGAGATAAGAGTCCACTTGGGAGCACCGGGGAGCTGTTTTTT.

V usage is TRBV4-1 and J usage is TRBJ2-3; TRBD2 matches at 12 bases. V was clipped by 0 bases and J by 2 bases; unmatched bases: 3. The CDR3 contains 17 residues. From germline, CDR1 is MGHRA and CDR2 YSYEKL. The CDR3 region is CASSQDSSGGVTDTQYF. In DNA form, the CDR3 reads TGCGCCAGCAGCCAAGACTCTAGCGGGGGGGTCACAGATACGCAGTATTTT.

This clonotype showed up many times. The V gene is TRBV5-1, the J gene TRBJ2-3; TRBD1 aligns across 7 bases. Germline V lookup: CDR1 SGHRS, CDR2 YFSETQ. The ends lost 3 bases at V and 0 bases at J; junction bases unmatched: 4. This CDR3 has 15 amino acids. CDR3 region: CASSWGQISTDTQYF. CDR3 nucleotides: TGCGCCAGCAGCTGGGGACAGATTAGCACAGATACGCAGTATTTT.

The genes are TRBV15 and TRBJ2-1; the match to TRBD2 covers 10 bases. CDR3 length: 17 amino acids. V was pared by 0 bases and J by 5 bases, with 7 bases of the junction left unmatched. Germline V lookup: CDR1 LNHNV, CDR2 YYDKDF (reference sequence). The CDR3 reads CATSREGSGRGDNEQFF. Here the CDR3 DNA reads TGTGCCACCAGCAGAGAGGGGAGCGGGAGGGGAGACAATGAGCAGTTCTTC.

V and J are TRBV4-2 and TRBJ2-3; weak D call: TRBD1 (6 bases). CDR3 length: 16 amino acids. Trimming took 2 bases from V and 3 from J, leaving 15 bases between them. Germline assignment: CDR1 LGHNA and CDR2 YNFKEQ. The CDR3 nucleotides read TGTGCCAGCAGCCAAATACAGGGTTTATTAACAGATACGCAGTATTTT. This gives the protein CASSQIQGLLTDTQYF.

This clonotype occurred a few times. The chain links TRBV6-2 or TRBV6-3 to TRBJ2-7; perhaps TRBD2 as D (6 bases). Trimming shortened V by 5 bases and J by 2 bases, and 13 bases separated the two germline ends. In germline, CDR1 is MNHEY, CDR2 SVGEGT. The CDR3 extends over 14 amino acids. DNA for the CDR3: TGTGCCAGCAGTGGAGCTAGCGTCCCCTACGAGCAGTACTTC. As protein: CASSGASVPYEQYF.

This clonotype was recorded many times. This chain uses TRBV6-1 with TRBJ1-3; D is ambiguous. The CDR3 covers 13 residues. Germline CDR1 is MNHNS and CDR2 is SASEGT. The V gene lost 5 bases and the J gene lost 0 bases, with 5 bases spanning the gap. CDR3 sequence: CASSTDSGNTIYF. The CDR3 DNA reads TGTGCCAGCAGTACAGACTCTGGAAACACCATATATTTT.

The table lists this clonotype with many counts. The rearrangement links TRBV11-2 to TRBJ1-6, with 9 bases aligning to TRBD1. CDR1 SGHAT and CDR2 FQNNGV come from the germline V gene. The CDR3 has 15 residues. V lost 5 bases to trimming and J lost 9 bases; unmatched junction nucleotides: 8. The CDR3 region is CASSRRDRDSSPLHF. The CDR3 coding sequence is TGTGCCAGCAGCCGCCGGGACAGGGACAGTTCACCCCTCCACTTT.

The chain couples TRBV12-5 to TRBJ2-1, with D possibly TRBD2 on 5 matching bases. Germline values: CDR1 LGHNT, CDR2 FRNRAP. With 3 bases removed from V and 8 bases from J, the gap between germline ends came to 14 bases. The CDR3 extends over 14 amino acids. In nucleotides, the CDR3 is TGTGCTAGTGGTTTTCGGGGAGAGATCGATGAGCAGTTCTTC. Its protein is CASGFRGEIDEQFF.

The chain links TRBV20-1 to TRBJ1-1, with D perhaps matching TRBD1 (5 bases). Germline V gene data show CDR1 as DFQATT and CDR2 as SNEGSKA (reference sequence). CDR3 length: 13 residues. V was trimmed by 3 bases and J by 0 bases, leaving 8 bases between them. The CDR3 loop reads CSASAGLNTEAFF. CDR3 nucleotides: TGCAGTGCTAGTGCGGGGCTGAACACTGAAGCTTTCTTT.

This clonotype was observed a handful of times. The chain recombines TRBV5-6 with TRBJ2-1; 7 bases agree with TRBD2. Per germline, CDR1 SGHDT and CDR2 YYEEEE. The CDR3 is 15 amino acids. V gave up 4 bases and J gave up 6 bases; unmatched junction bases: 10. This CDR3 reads CASSPTVSGGNEQFF. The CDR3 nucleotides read TGTGCCAGCAGCCCCACGGTCTCGGGAGGCAATGAGCAGTTCTTC.

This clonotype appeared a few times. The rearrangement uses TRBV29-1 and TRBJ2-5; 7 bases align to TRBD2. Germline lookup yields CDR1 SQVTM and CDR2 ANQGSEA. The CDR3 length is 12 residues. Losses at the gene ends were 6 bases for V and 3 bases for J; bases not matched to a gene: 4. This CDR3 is CSVFRGEETQYF. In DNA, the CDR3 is TGCAGCGTGTTTCGGGGGGAAGAGACCCAGTACTTC.

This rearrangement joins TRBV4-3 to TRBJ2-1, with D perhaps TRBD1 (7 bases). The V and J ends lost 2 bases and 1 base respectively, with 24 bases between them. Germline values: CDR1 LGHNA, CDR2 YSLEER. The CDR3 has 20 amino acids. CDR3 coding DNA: TGCGCCAGCAGCCAAAGGTACCCTGGGGAGGCAGGGGGGTCCTACAATGAGCAGTTCTTC. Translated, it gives CASSQRYPGEAGGSYNEQFF.

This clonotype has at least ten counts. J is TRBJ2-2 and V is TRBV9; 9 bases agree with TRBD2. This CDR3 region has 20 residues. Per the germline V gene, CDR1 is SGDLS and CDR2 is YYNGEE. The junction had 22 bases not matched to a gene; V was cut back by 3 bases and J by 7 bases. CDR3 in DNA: TGTGCCAGCAGCGACTCCCTTAGCGGGAGCCATAGAGGTCCGGGCGGGGAGCTGTTTTTT. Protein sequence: CASSDSLSGSHRGPGGELFF.

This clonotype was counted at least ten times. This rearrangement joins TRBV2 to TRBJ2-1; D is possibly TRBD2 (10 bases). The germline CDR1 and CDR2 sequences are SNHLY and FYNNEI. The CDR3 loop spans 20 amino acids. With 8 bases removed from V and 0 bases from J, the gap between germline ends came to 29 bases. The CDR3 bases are TGTGCCAGCTACAGGGGGCGGGTAGCGGGAGGCCTCAGCTCCTACAATGAGCAGTTCTTC. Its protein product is CASYRGRVAGGLSSYNEQFF.